The 2 T cell receptor beta chains presented below share a single source sample, sequenced in a study of T cell responses to AZD1222 COVID-19 vaccine. Some clones are missing from TCRdb's copy, which holds only in-frame ones; the method was immunoSEQ multiplex PCR. The sample lists under 170,000 clones; approximately 94% were seen once. The input for sequencing was peripheral blood, taken on day 0 of AZD1222 vaccination. These receptors all come from an adult in good health.

The rearrangement uses TRBV29-1 and TRBJ2-5; D is ambiguous. The CDR3 covers 12 residues. Trimming pared 2 bases from V and 0 bases from J, leaving 4 bases between. From germline, CDR1 is SQVTM and CDR2 ANQGSEA. The CDR3 here is CSVEQYQETQYF. The CDR3 coding sequence is TGCAGCGTTGAACAGTACCAAGAGACCCAGTACTTC.

This clone was detected only once. The chain recombines TRBV7-3 with TRBJ1-1; weak D call: TRBD1 (5 bases). This CDR3 is 14 amino acids long. The germline CDR1 and CDR2 sequences are SGHTA and FQGTGA. Deletions cut 5 bases from V and 5 bases from J, with 15 bases between. CDR3 nucleotide sequence: TGTGCCAGCAGCCCGGGAACCAGGGTAACTGAAGCTTTCTTT. Translating gives CASSPGTRVTEAFF.